Listed here are 8 T cell receptor beta chains from one sample, sequenced in a study of blood T cell repertoires in COVID-19. Some clones are missing from TCRdb's copy, which holds only in-frame ones; the method was immunoSEQ multiplex PCR. The sample shows 300,000 to 450,000 clones, around 87% of them seen only once. Sequences were obtained from peripheral blood. The source is a woman aged 25-40 years with COVID-19, enrolled during active disease.

V is TRBV2 and J is TRBJ1-2, with D possibly TRBD1 on 5 matching bases. The CDR3 contains 13 residues. V was shortened by 3 bases and J by 1 base, with 6 bases between the two germline ends. The V gene's germline CDR1 is SNHLY and CDR2 FYNNEI. The CDR3 protein is CASSEGRNYGYTF. In nucleotides, the CDR3 is TGTGCCAGCAGTGAGGGGCGTAACTATGGCTACACCTTC. The full variable domain, rest sourced from reference TRBV2 and TRBJ1-2, is EPEVTQTPSHQVTQMGQEVILRCVPISNHLYFYWYRQILGQKVEFLVSFYNNEISEKSEIFDDQFSVERPDGSNFTLKIRSTKLEDSAMYFCASSEGRNYGYTFGSGTRLTVV.

V usage is TRBV6-1 and J usage is TRBJ1-6; 7 bases map to TRBD1. Germline CDR1 MNHNS, CDR2 SASEGT. Unmatched junction bases numbered 3, after V lost 2 bases and J lost 8 bases. The CDR3 has 14 residues. CDR3 nucleotide sequence: TGTGCCAGCAGTGAACAGGGGGATTATTCACCCCTCCACTTT. Translation: CASSEQGDYSPLHF.

The chain recombines TRBV7-9 with TRBJ2-5, with 7 bases fitting TRBD2. The CDR3 is 17 amino acids. V lost 3 bases and J lost 3; bases outside the gene matches: 13. Germline CDR1 is SEHNR and CDR2 is FQNEAQ (reference sequence). DNA of the CDR3: TGTGCCAGCAGCTTGCTTCTAGCGGCTGGGGGGGAAGAGACCCAGTACTTC. Its translation is CASSLLLAAGGEETQYF.

This chain uses TRBV7-2 with TRBJ2-3; TRBD2 matches at 8 bases. CDR1 is SGHTA, CDR2 FQGNSA, per germline. The CDR3 length is 14 residues. V shed 3 bases and J 1 base; nucleotides not matched to a gene: 0. CDR3 coding DNA: TGTGCCAGCAGCTTGACTAGCGGCACAGATACGCAGTATTTT. Protein: CASSLTSGTDTQYF.

This chain links TRBV15 with TRBJ2-3; D possibly corresponds to TRBD2 (5 bases). The V and J ends lost 2 bases and 4 bases respectively, with 10 bases between them. The V gene's germline CDR1 is LNHNV and CDR2 YYDKDF (reference sequence). This CDR3 is 14 amino acids long. CDR3: CATSRKNGADTQYF. CDR3 in DNA: TGTGCCACCAGCAGAAAAAACGGGGCAGATACGCAGTATTTT.

The chain combines TRBV5-1 with TRBJ2-3; 14 bases align to TRBD2. This CDR3 region has 16 residues. Trimming took 4 bases from V and 4 from J; bases not matched to a gene: 5. Germline CDR1 reads SGHRS; CDR2 reads YFSETQ. CDR3 nucleotide sequence: TGCGCCAGCAGCCCGGGGACTAGCGGGAGACCAGATACGCAGTATTTT. The encoded protein is CASSPGTSGRPDTQYF.

Only one count was recorded for this clone. The chain combines TRBV15 with TRBJ2-7; weak D call: TRBD1 (6 bases). Germline CDR1 and CDR2: LNHNV and YYDKDF (reference sequence). CDR3 length: 15 amino acids. With 5 bases removed from V and 2 bases from J, the gap between germline ends came to 16 bases. CDR3 in amino acids: CATSVTGLGAYEQYF. CDR3 DNA: TGTGCCACCAGCGTGACAGGACTGGGGGCCTACGAGCAGTACTTC. Combining the CDR3 with reference TRBV15 and TRBJ2-7 gives the whole variable domain DAMVIQNPRYQVTQFGKPVTLSCSQTLNHNVMYWYQQKSSQAPKLLFHYYDKDFNNEADTPDNFQSRRPNTSFCFLDIRSPGLGDTAMYLCATSVTGLGAYEQYFGPGTRLTVT.

This clone has just one count. The chain joins TRBV19 to TRBJ1-1, with D unresolved. The V end was cut by 7 bases, the J end by 10 bases, with 16 bases between. The CDR3 consists of 12 residues. Looked up from germline, CDR1 is LNHDA and CDR2 is SQIVND (reference sequence). The CDR3 here is CASIKREDGAFF. Written as DNA, the CDR3 is TGTGCCAGTATTAAACGGGAGGACGGAGCTTTCTTT.